The next 32 T cell receptor beta chains were all read from a single sample in a study of Ad26.COV2.S vaccination and SARS-CoV-2 variants. Using immunoSEQ multiplex PCR, the repertoire was profiled, and TCRdb retains in-frame clones only, with some absent. The sample holds some 250,000 clones, roughly 90% seen once. Regarding treatment: over 15 received Ad26.COV2.S at low or high dose, single or two shots; roughly five received placebo; per-sample allocation not given. Samples were taken on day 63 after the first vaccine or placebo injection. This specimen consisted of peripheral blood, obtained in a trial of Ad26.COV2.S vaccine versus placebo. The receptors derive from a person aged 18 to 65 who received the Ad26.COV2.S COVID-19 vaccine or a placebo.

The CDR3 region has the DNA TGTGCCAGCAGCTTGGGCGCCCAAGGGGGGAGGGCGAACACTGAAGCTTTCTTT. This gives the protein CASSLGAQGGRANTEAFF. This rearrangement joins TRBV5-4 to TRBJ1-1, with D possibly TRBD1 on 6 matching bases. The CDR3 totals 18 residues. CDR1 is SGHNT and CDR2 is YYREEE in the germline V gene (reference sequence). V was clipped by 0 bases and J by 1 base, with 19 bases between them.

V gene TRBV27 combines with J gene TRBJ2-2; D is unresolved. Trimming shortened V by 6 bases and J by 5 bases, and 13 bases separated the two germline ends. The CDR3 totals 14 residues. Per germline, CDR1 MNHEY and CDR2 SMNVEV (reference sequence). CDR3 residues: CASRPAAPTGELFF. The CDR3 nucleotides are TGTGCCAGCAGACCCGCCGCCCCTACCGGGGAGCTGTTTTTT.

The V call is TRBV23-1, the J call TRBJ2-7; D might be TRBD2 (5 bases). TRBV23-1 is an ORF, and what it does is uncertain. There are 13 residues in the CDR3. V was trimmed by 2 bases and J by 4 bases, leaving 9 bases between them. The CDR3 region is CASSQPDFYEQYF. The CDR3 bases are TGCGCCAGCAGTCAACCGGACTTTTACGAGCAGTACTTC.

The gene calls are TRBV30 and TRBJ2-6; D is ambiguous. Germline loops: CDR1 GTSNPN, CDR2 SVGIG (reference sequence). The germline V and J ends were trimmed by 1 base and 0 bases, with 4 bases remaining between them. The CDR3 has 14 residues. The CDR3 reads CAWSGYSGANVLTF. The CDR3, as DNA: TGTGCCTGGAGTGGGTACTCTGGGGCCAACGTCCTGACTTTC.

The chain is built from TRBV18 and TRBJ2-7; D tentatively fits TRBD1 or TRBD2 (5 bases each). The germline V gene has CDR1 KGHSH and CDR2 LQKENI. This CDR3 is built from 14 residues. The V gene lost 3 bases and the J gene lost 9 bases, with 18 bases spanning the gap. The CDR3 coding sequence is TGTGCCAGCTCACCCGGGACCGTGGTCGTCGGGCAGTACTTC. Protein: CASSPGTVVVGQYF.

The chain uses TRBV5-1 and TRBJ2-2; D possibly corresponds to TRBD1 (6 bases). V lost 4 bases to trimming and J lost 1 base, with 8 bases between them. This CDR3 region has 14 residues. Germline assignment: CDR1 SGHRS and CDR2 YFSETQ. In DNA form, the CDR3 reads TGCGCCAGCAGCCCGGGACAGAACACCGGGGAGCTGTTTTTT. This sequence encodes CASSPGQNTGELFF.

The chain recombines TRBV5-1 with TRBJ2-5; D tentatively fits TRBD1 or TRBD2 (5 bases each). V shed 2 bases and J shed 5 bases, with 16 bases lying between them. The CDR3 has 15 residues. Germline V gives CDR1 SGHRS, CDR2 YFSETQ. The CDR3 region is CASSFNLGTGETQYF. CDR3 sequence (DNA): TGCGCCAGCAGCTTTAACCTGGGGACGGGTGAGACCCAGTACTTC.

V is TRBV6-1 and J is TRBJ2-1; no clear D. CDR1 is MNHNS and CDR2 is SASEGT in the germline V gene. The CDR3 has 17 amino acids. The V end lost 1 base, the J end lost 0 bases, and 13 bases lay between the germline ends. The DNA for the CDR3 is TGTGCCAGCAGTGAAGGGCGCCGTTTGAGCTCCTACAATGAGCAGTTCTTC. Translated: CASSEGRRLSSYNEQFF.

The chain links TRBV18 to TRBJ2-7; 13 bases line up with TRBD2. The CDR3 totals 15 residues. V was pared by 3 bases and J by 2 bases, with 1 base of the junction left unmatched. Germline V lookup: CDR1 KGHSH, CDR2 LQKENI. CDR3 DNA: TGTGCCAGCTCACCGGGACTAGCGGGGCCCTACGAGCAGTACTTC. As protein: CASSPGLAGPYEQYF.

The rearrangement links TRBV29-1 to TRBJ2-1, with a possible D match to TRBD1 (6 bases). V lost 4 bases to trimming and J lost 2 bases, with 15 bases between them. Germline V gene data show CDR1 as SQVTM and CDR2 as ANQGSEA. This CDR3 comprises 15 residues. CDR3 DNA: TGCAGCGTTGGCCAACGACAGGTTGCCTACAATGAGCAGTTCTTC. This gives the protein CSVGQRQVAYNEQFF.

This clone showed up just once. The chain employs TRBV9 and TRBJ1-1; D is perhaps TRBD1 (5 bases). This CDR3 is built from 14 residues. Trimming shortened V by 3 bases and J by 2 bases, and 11 bases separated the two germline ends. Germline V CDR1 and CDR2: SGDLS, YYNGEE. In nucleotides, the CDR3 is TGTGCCAGCAGCGCTTGGACACCAAACACTGAAGCTTTCTTT. Translation gives CASSAWTPNTEAFF.

The table lists this clone with a count of one. V is TRBV6-5 and J is TRBJ2-3; no clear D. The germline V and J ends were trimmed by 6 bases and 0 bases, with 13 bases remaining between them. Germline V CDR1 and CDR2: MNHEY, SVGAGI. The CDR3 totals 15 residues. As DNA, the CDR3 is TGTGCCAGCAGCGTGAGTCTGACTAGCACAGATACGCAGTATTTT. It yields the protein CASSVSLTSTDTQYF.

The chain recombines TRBV10-3 with TRBJ2-7, with D perhaps assigned TRBD1 or TRBD2 (6 bases each). Germline lookup yields CDR1 ENHRY and CDR2 SYGVKD. The CDR3 has 13 amino acids. Trimming took off 9 bases at V and 3 bases at J, with 15 bases between the two ends. The CDR3 protein is CAMSEGVIYEQYF. DNA for the CDR3: TGTGCCATGTCGGAGGGGGTCATCTACGAGCAGTACTTC.

The chain combines TRBV30 with TRBJ2-7; D is unclear. This CDR3 comprises 15 residues. Germline V lookup: CDR1 GTSNPN, CDR2 SVGIG (reference sequence). V was pared by 1 base and J by 5 bases, with 18 bases between. The CDR3 DNA is TGTGCCTGGAGTGGGGATTTAGGCCTTCTAAACGAGCAGTACTTC. Its translation is CAWSGDLGLLNEQYF.

The genes are TRBV18 and TRBJ1-1; 8 positions agree with TRBD1. The CDR3 sequence is 15 residues long. CDR1 and CDR2 (germline): KGHSH, LQKENI. The junction had 5 bases not matched to a gene; V was cut back by 2 bases and J by 3 bases. DNA of the CDR3: TGTGCCAGCTCACCAATAGGACAGGGATACACTGAAGCTTTCTTT. The encoded protein is CASSPIGQGYTEAFF.

CDR3 in DNA: TGTGCCAGCAGTTACTCTTTGGCCTACGAGCAGTACTTC. This gives the protein CASSYSLAYEQYF. J is TRBJ2-7 and V is TRBV6-2 or TRBV6-3; unclear D gene. Trimming pared 0 bases from V and 2 bases from J, leaving 5 bases between. CDR3 length equals 13 residues. CDR1 is MNHEY, CDR2 SVGEGT, per germline.

DNA of the CDR3: TGTGCCAGCAGTGGGGTCCTTACAGGGGCAGGCTACACCTTC. The encoded protein is CASSGVLTGAGYTF. V and J are TRBV2 and TRBJ1-2, with TRBD1 matching 7 bases. V lost 4 bases, J lost 8 bases, and 10 bases stayed unmatched. The length of the CDR3 is 14 residues. Germline V gene data show CDR1 as SNHLY and CDR2 as FYNNEI.

This clone has at least ten counts. The chain employs TRBV28 and TRBJ2-5; TRBD2 is a possible D gene (5 bases). This CDR3 comprises 13 residues. V shed 10 bases and J shed 4 bases, with 16 bases lying between them. The germline CDR1 and CDR2 sequences are MDHEN and SYDVKM. CDR3 bases: TGTGCCACCAAATTCGGGGTTGGAGAGACCCAGTACTTC. It encodes CATKFGVGETQYF.

V usage is TRBV11-2 and J usage is TRBJ2-3, with D possibly being TRBD2 (6 bases). This CDR3 is built from 16 residues. CDR1 SGHAT and CDR2 FQNNGV come from the germline V gene. Trimming stripped 2 bases from V and 4 bases from J, with 16 bases between. The CDR3 region is CASSLWGLGGADTQYF. DNA for the CDR3: TGTGCCAGCAGCTTATGGGGTTTAGGAGGGGCAGATACGCAGTATTTT.

The chain combines TRBV7-9 with TRBJ2-4, with TRBD2 as a possible D gene (5 bases). The germline V and J ends were trimmed by 3 bases and 4 bases, with 7 bases remaining between them. Germline V gives CDR1 SEHNR, CDR2 FQNEAQ (reference sequence). This CDR3 has 13 amino acids. The CDR3 nucleotides are TGTGCCAGCAGCTTCTCGGGGAAAAACATTCAGTACTTC. Translating it yields CASSFSGKNIQYF.

The chain uses TRBV19 and TRBJ1-3; a weak D match, TRBD1 (5 bases). The germline V gene has CDR1 LNHDA and CDR2 SQIVND (reference sequence). The V gene lost 7 bases and the J gene lost 4 bases, with 17 bases spanning the gap. The CDR3 length is 15 residues. The CDR3 sequence is CASTPTRDSGNTIYF. The CDR3 DNA is TGTGCCAGTACTCCGACCAGGGATTCCGGAAACACCATATATTTT. Full variable domain (outside the CDR3, taken from reference TRBV19 and TRBJ1-3): DGGITQSPKYLFRKEGQNVTLSCEQNLNHDAMYWYRQDPGQGLRLIYYSQIVNDFQKGDIAEGYSVSREKKESFPLTVTSAQKNPTAFYLCASTPTRDSGNTIYFGEGSWLTVV.

A remark on this clone: The same CDR3 can be traced to other DNA sequences in this sample. The V call is TRBV28, the J call TRBJ1-5; no definite D call. V was shortened by 1 base and J by 0 bases, with 7 bases between the two germline ends. This CDR3 comprises 15 residues. Per the germline V gene, CDR1 is MDHEN and CDR2 is SYDVKM. The DNA for the CDR3 is TGTGCCAGCAGTTTATCCGGGGATAGCAATCAGCCCCAGCATTTT. This gives the protein CASSLSGDSNQPQHF. Using reference TRBV28 and TRBJ1-5 for the parts outside the CDR3, the full variable domain is DVKVTQSSRYLVKRTGEKVFLECVQDMDHENMFWYRQDPGLGLRLIYFSYDVKMKEKGDIPEGYSVSREKKERFSLILESASTNQTSMYLCASSLSGDSNQPQHFGDGTRLSIL.

This CDR3 is CASSLEGANYGYTF. The DNA of the CDR3 is TGTGCCAGCAGCTTAGAGGGAGCTAACTATGGCTACACCTTC. The gene calls are TRBV7-2 and TRBJ1-2; D unresolved. Trimming removed 1 base at V and 0 bases at J, with 6 bases between. Germline V gene lookup returns CDR1 SGHTA and CDR2 FQGNSA. This CDR3 is 14 amino acids long.

V gene TRBV7-9 combines with J gene TRBJ1-1, with D unresolved. CDR3 length: 13 amino acids. Germline CDR1 is SEHNR and CDR2 is FQNEAQ (reference sequence). With 1 base removed from V and 1 base from J, the gap between germline ends came to 4 bases. The CDR3 DNA sequence: TGTGCCAGCAGCTTAGAAGCGAACACTGAAGCTTTCTTT. Protein: CASSLEANTEAFF.

This chain uses TRBV5-4 with TRBJ1-1, with a weak D call TRBD1 (6 bases). Germline CDR1 SGHNT, CDR2 YYREEE (reference sequence). V was shortened by 2 bases and J by 7 bases, with 21 bases between the two germline ends. The CDR3 sequence is 16 residues long. DNA of the CDR3: TGTGCCAGCAGCTTCCCGGGGGGGCACAGTACGGGTGAAGCTTTCTTT. Translating gives CASSFPGGHSTGEAFF.

This chain connects TRBV7-2 to TRBJ1-4, with D hard to call. Trimming pared 2 bases from V and 4 bases from J, leaving 11 bases between. This CDR3 is 15 amino acids long. CDR1 is SGHTA and CDR2 is FQGNSA in the germline V gene. CDR3 nucleotides: TGTGCCAGCAGCTTAACTGTGGGGAATAATGAAAAACTGTTTTTT. The encoded protein is CASSLTVGNNEKLFF.

V gene TRBV6-5 combines with J gene TRBJ2-7; 7 nucleotides align to TRBD2. With V trimmed by 5 bases and J by 2 bases, 6 bases remained unmatched. CDR1 is MNHEY and CDR2 is SVGAGI in the germline V gene. The CDR3 contains 14 residues. The CDR3 bases are TGTGCCAGCAGTAGTAGCGGGCGCACCTACGAGCAGTACTTC. Translating it yields CASSSSGRTYEQYF.

This clone was detected once. The rearrangement uses TRBV6-5 and TRBJ1-2; D unclear. The CDR3 covers 13 residues. Germline CDR1 and CDR2: MNHEY and SVGAGI. V lost 2 bases to trimming and J lost 5 bases, with 9 bases between them. This chain's CDR3 is CASSYAGMYGYTF. CDR3 coding DNA: TGTGCCAGCAGTTACGCAGGAATGTATGGCTACACCTTC.

V usage is TRBV28 and J usage is TRBJ2-1; D ambiguous. The germline V gene has CDR1 MDHEN and CDR2 SYDVKM. V was pared by 2 bases and J by 6 bases, with 14 bases between. This CDR3 has 15 amino acids. In DNA, the CDR3 is TGTGCCAGCAGTTTACCGTCCCCCGTGGGCAATGAGCAGTTCTTC. This translates into CASSLPSPVGNEQFF.

This chain uses TRBV7-6 with TRBJ2-1, with unresolved D. This CDR3 is built from 15 residues. Trimming cost V 3 bases and J 0 bases, with 9 bases left between them. Germline CDR1 and CDR2: SGHVS and FNYEAQ. The CDR3: CASSLGPLSYNEQFF. In DNA form, the CDR3 reads TGTGCCAGCAGCTTGGGTCCCCTCTCCTACAATGAGCAGTTCTTC.

The chain links TRBV18 to TRBJ1-3; D may be TRBD1 (5 bases). This CDR3 spans 14 amino acids. Germline assignment: CDR1 KGHSH and CDR2 LQKENI. Trimming left V 4 bases short and J 0 bases short, with 7 bases between. The CDR3 DNA sequence: TGTGCCAGCTCACTGGACACCTCTGGAAACACCATATATTTT. This sequence encodes CASSLDTSGNTIYF. Based on the CDR3 plus reference TRBV18 and TRBJ1-3, the full variable domain is NAGVMQNPRHLVRRRGQEARLRCSPMKGHSHVYWYRQLPEEGLKFMVYLQKENIIDESGMPKERFSAEFPKEGPSILRIQQVVRGDSAAYFCASSLDTSGNTIYFGEGSWLTVV.

The rearrangement uses TRBV28 and TRBJ1-2; the D gene is possibly TRBD1 (6 bases). The germline gives CDR1 MDHEN, CDR2 SYDVKM. V lost 6 bases and J lost 4, with 15 bases in between. CDR3 length equals 14 residues. The CDR3 spells CASSLSDRRYGYTF. The CDR3 DNA follows: TGTGCCAGCAGCCTCAGTGACAGGCGCTATGGCTACACCTTC.